Following are 5 T cell receptor beta chains from one sample sequenced in a study of blood T cell repertoires in COVID-19 (dated by TCRdb to 2020 to 2021). Library preparation was by the immunoSEQ multiplex PCR assay. Not all clones reach the TCRdb copy of this immuneACCESS table, which keeps in-frame sequences only. Checked studies attribute under half of the gap to unresolved V genes and leave the rest unexplained. Present in this sample are about 220,000 clones, approximately 82% of which were seen just once. Jointly, the top ten make up 3.5% to 4% of the sample. The specimen was peripheral blood. The receptors shown here come from a woman older than 75 with acute or convalescent COVID-19.

In this sample, this clone turned up a few times. This rearrangement joins TRBV7-3 to TRBJ2-3; D gene uncertain. The V end was cut by 2 bases, the J end by 5 bases, with 8 bases between. The CDR3 spans 13 residues. Germline V gene sequence: CDR1 SGHTA, CDR2 FQGTGA. The CDR3 region is CASSLAARDTQYF. Here the CDR3 DNA reads TGTGCCAGCAGCTTAGCCGCTAGAGATACGCAGTATTTT. Combining the CDR3 with reference TRBV7-3 and TRBJ2-3 gives the whole variable domain GAGVSQTPSNKVTEKGKYVELRCDPISGHTALYWYRQSLGQGPEFLIYFQGTGAADDSGLPNDRFFAVRPEGSVSTLKIQRTERGDSAVYLCASSLAARDTQYFGPGTRLTVL.

The chain links TRBV18 to TRBJ2-7; 7 bases line up with TRBD1. This CDR3 comprises 14 residues. J lost 2 bases, V lost 6 bases, and 7 bases had no gene match. Germline assignment: CDR1 KGHSH and CDR2 LQKENI. CDR3 sequence (DNA): TGTGCCAGCTCGTTACAGGGGTCTGCCTACGAGCAGTACTTC. This codes for CASSLQGSAYEQYF.

The CDR3 DNA reads as TGTGCCAGCAGTCGACTAGCAGCTACGCAGTATTTT. Translating it yields CASSRLAATQYF. The chain has TRBV12-3 or TRBV12-4 and TRBJ2-3, with 7 nucleotides matching TRBD2. This CDR3 is built from 12 residues. The V segment lost 5 bases and the J segment 8 bases; nucleotides outside the gene matches: 4.

This clone was seen only a few times. V gene TRBV7-2 combines with J gene TRBJ2-1, with D possibly being TRBD1 (6 bases). From germline, CDR1 is SGHTA and CDR2 FQGNSA. CDR3 length: 14 amino acids. Trimming stripped 1 base from V and 8 bases from J, with 12 bases between. CDR3 in amino acids: CASSLVQGTDEQFF. Here the CDR3 DNA reads TGTGCCAGCAGCTTAGTACAGGGAACCGATGAGCAGTTCTTC.

The chain employs TRBV19 and TRBJ2-3; TRBD1 agrees at 8 bases. Germline CDR1 LNHDA, CDR2 SQIVND (reference sequence). This CDR3 region has 13 residues. Unmatched junction bases numbered 4, after V lost 10 bases and J lost 1 base. CDR3 bases: TGTGCCACCAGGGGGCGCGGCACAGATACGCAGTATTTT. Residues: CATRGRGTDTQYF.